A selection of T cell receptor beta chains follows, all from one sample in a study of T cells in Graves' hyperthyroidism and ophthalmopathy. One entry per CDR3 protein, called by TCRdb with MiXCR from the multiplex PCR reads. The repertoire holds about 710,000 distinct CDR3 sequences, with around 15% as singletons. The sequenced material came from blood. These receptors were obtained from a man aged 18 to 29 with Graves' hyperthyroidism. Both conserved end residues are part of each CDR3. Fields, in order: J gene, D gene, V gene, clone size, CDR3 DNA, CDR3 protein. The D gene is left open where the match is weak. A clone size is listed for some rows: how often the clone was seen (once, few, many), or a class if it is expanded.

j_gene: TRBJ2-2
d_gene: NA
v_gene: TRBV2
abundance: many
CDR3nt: TGTGCCAGCAGGCTAACCGGGACACTCCCGAACACCGGGGAGCTGTTTTTT
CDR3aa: CASRLTGTLPNTGELFF

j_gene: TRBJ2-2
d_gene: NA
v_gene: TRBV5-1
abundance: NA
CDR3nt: TGCGCCAGCAGCTTGAGGGCCTCCTATGACCGGGAGCTGTTTTTT
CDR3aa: CASSLRASYDRELFF

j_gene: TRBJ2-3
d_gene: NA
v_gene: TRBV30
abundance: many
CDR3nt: TGTGCCGGACGGGTTGGCGGGAACTCAGATACGCAGTATTTT
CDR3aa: CAGRVGGNSDTQYF

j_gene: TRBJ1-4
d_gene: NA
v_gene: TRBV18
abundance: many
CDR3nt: TGTGCCAGCTCACTATTCTCAGGCGCAACTAATGAAAAACTGTTTTTT
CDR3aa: CASSLFSGATNEKLFF

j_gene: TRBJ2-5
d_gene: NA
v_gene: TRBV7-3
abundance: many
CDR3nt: TGTGCCAGCAGCTTAACTAGCATAGAGACCCAGTACTTC
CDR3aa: CASSLTSIETQYF

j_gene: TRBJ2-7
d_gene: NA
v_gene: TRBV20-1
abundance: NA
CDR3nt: TGCAGTGCTAGCGGGAGAGGCGACGAGCAGTACTTC
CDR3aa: CSASGRGDEQYF

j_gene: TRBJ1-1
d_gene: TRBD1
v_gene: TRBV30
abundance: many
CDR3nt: TGTGCCTGGGGACAGGGGGCGGTGGGGAACACTGAAGCTTTCTTT
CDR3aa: CAWGQGAVGNTEAFF

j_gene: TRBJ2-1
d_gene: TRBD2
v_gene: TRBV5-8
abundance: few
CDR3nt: TGTGCCAGCAGCTCATTTCGGACTAGCGGGAGGGCGGGCAATGAGCAGTTCTTC
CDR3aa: CASSSFRTSGRAGNEQFF

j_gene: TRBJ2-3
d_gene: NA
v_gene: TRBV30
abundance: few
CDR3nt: TGTGCCTGGAGTGTAACTCCCGCCGCGGATACGCAGTATTTT
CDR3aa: CAWSVTPAADTQYF

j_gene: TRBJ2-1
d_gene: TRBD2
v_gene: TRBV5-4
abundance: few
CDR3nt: TGTGCCAGCAGCCCTGGCCGCCTAGCGGGAGAGAATGAGCAGTTCTTC
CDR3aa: CASSPGRLAGENEQFF

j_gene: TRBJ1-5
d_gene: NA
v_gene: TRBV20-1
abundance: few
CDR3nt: TGCAGTGCTCGGGACCCGAGGAGTCAGCCCCAGCATTTT
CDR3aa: CSARDPRSQPQHF

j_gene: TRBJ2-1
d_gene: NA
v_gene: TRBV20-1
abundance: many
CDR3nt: TGCAGTGCCCCCACCCTTAGGAGCGATGAGCAGTTCTTC
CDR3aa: CSAPTLRSDEQFF

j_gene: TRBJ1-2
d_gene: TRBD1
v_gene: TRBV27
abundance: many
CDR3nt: TGTGCCAGCAGTTTGAATTCCGGGACAGGGGGTAACTATGGCTACACCTTC
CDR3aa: CASSLNSGTGGNYGYTF

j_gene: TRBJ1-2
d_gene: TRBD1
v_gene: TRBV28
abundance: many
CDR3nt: TGTGCCAGCAGTTTCTCCGAGACAGGGCGCTATGGCTACACCTTC
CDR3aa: CASSFSETGRYGYTF

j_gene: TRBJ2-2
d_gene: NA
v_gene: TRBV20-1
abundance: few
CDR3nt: TGCAGTGCTAGAAGGATCAGACACACCGGGGAGCTGTTTTTT
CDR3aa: CSARRIRHTGELFF

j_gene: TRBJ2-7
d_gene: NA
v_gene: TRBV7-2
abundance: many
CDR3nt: TGTGCCAGCAGTGACCACTACGAGCAGTACTTC
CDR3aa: CASSDHYEQYF

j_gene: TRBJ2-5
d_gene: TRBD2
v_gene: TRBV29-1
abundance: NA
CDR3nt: TGCAGCGTTGAACTAGCGGGGGCCCAAGAGACCCAGTACTTC
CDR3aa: CSVELAGAQETQYF

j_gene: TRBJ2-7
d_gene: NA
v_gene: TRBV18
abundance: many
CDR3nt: TGTGCCAGCTCACGGCCTCCCCTTCGGGAGCAGTACTTC
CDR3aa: CASSRPPLREQYF

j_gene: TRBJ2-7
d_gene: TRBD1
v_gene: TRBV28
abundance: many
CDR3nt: TGTGCCAGCAGCGGAACAGGGGGTCTACACTCCTACGAGCAGTACTTC
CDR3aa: CASSGTGGLHSYEQYF

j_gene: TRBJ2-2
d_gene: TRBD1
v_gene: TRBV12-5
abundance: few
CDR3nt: TGTGCTAGTGGAAAGGGGGCAGGATCCGGGGAGCTGTTTTTT
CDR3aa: CASGKGAGSGELFF

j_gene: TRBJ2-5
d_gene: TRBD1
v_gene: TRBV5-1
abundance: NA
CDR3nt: TGCGCCAGCAGCCCCCGGTGGACAGGGAGGCCAGAGACCCAGTACTTC
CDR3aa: CASSPRWTGRPETQYF

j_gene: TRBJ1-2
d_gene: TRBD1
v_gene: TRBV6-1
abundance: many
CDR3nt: TGTGCCAGCAGTCCGGACAGGGGAGAGGGCTACACCTTC
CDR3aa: CASSPDRGEGYTF

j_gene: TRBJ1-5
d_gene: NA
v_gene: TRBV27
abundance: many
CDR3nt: TGTGCCAGCAGTTTCCTCTATCAGCCCCAGCATTTT
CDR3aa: CASSFLYQPQHF

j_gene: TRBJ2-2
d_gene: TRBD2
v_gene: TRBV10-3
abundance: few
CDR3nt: TGTGCCATCAGTAGGGGACTAGCGGTAACCGGGGAGCTGTTTTTT
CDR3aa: CAISRGLAVTGELFF

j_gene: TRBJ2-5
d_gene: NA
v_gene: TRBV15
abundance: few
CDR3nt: TGTGCCACCAGCAGAGATCACGGAGAGGAGACCCAGTACTTC
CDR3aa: CATSRDHGEETQYF

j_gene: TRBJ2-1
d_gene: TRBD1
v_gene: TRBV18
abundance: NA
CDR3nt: TGTGCCAGCTCCCCCGGGACAGGGAATGCGAATGAGCAGTTCTTC
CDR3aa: CASSPGTGNANEQFF

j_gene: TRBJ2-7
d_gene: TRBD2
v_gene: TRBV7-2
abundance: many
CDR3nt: TGTGCCAGCAGCTCGGGACTAGCGGGAGGGCCACAGGGGGAGCAGTACTTC
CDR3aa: CASSSGLAGGPQGEQYF

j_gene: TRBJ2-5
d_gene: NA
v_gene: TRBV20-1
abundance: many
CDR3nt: TGCAGTGCTTTTCAACAGAACCGAGAGACCCAGTACTTC
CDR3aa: CSAFQQNRETQYF

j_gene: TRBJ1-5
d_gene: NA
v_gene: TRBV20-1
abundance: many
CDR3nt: TGCAGTGCCCGAGCTGGGGTCCCCAATCAGCCCCAGCATTTT
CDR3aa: CSARAGVPNQPQHF

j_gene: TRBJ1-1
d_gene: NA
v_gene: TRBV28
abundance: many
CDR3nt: TGTGCCAGCAGTACGACAAGAACTACTGAAGCTTTCTTT
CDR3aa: CASSTTRTTEAFF

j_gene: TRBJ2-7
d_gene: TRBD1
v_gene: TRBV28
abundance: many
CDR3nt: TGTGCCAGCAGTTTCCGACAGGGTAGCGCCTACGAGCAGTACTTC
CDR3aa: CASSFRQGSAYEQYF

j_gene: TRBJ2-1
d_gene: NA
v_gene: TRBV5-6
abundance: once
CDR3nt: TGTGCCAGCACCCGGGAGAGTGAGCAGTTCTTC
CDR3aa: CASTRESEQFF

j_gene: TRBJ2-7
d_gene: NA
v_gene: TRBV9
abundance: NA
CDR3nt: TGTGTCAGCAGCCCTACAGGCTACGAGCAGTACTTC
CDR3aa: CVSSPTGYEQYF

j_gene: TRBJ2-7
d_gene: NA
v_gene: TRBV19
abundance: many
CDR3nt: TGTGCCAGTAGCCCCGGGCTAGTATTCTCCTACGAGCAGTACTTC
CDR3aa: CASSPGLVFSYEQYF

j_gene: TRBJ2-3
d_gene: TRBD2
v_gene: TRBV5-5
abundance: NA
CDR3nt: TGTGCCAGCAGCCCGGCCCCGACTAGCGGGGGGGCGACGCAGTATTTT
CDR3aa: CASSPAPTSGGATQYF

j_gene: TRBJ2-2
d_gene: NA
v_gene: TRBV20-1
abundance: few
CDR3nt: TGCAGTGCTAGGAGGAGGGGCGCTCCCGGGGAGCTGTTTTTT
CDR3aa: CSARRRGAPGELFF

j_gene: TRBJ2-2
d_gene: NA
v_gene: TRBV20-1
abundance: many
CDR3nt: TGCAGTGCCAGAAAACAGATCGCGAACACCGGGGAGCTGTTTTTT
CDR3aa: CSARKQIANTGELFF

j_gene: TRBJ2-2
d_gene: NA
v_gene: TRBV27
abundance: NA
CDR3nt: TGTGCCAGCACCCCGTTGGGGGAATCCGGGGAGCTGTTTTTT
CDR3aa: CASTPLGESGELFF

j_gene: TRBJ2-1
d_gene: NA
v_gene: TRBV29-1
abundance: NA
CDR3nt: TGCAGCGCCCCTCAGGGTAATGAGCAGTTCTTC
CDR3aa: CSAPQGNEQFF

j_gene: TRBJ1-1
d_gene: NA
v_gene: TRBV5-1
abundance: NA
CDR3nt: TGCGCCAGCAGCGCAATACAAGGGAACACTGAAGCTTTCTTT
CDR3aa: CASSAIQGNTEAFF

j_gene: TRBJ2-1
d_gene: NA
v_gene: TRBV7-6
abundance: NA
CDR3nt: TGTGCCAGCAGCCTCCGTTCCCGAAGCTCCTACAATGAGCAGTTCTTC
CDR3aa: CASSLRSRSSYNEQFF

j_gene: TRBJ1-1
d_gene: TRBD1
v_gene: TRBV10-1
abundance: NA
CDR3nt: TGCGCCAGCAGAACCTTGGAGGGGGCCACTGAAGCTTTCTTT
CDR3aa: CASRTLEGATEAFF

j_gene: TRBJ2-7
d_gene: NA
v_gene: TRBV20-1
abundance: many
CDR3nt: TGCAGTGCTGCACGGACAGTCGAGCAGTACTTC
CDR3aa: CSAARTVEQYF

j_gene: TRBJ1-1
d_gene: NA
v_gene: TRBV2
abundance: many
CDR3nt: TGTGCCAGCTACTCCTGGGAGGACACTGAAGCTTTCTTT
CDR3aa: CASYSWEDTEAFF

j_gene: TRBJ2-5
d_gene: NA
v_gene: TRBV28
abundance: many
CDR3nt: TGTGCCAGCAGCTCTCCGGGGGGCACAACCCAGTACTTC
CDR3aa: CASSSPGGTTQYF

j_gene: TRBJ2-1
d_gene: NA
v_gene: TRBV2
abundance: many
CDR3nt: TGTGCCAGCACCAAGAGGAGGGACAATGAGCAGTTCTTC
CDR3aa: CASTKRRDNEQFF

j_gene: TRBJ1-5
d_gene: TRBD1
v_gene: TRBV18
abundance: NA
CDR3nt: TGTGCCAGCTCACCACTGGGGACAGGGGCAAATCAGCCCCAGCATTTT
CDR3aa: CASSPLGTGANQPQHF

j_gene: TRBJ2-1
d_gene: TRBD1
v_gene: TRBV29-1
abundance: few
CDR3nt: TGCAGCGCGGAGGACCGAACCGGACAGGGTGAAGATGAGCAGTTCTTC
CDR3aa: CSAEDRTGQGEDEQFF

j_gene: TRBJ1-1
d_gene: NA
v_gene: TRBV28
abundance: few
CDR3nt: TGTGCCAGCAAATGGCGGGGGGCTGGGGCTTTCTTT
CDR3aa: CASKWRGAGAFF

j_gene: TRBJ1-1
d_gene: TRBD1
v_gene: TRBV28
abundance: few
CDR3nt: TGTGCCAGCAGTTTCTGGACAGGGATGGCCACTGAAGCTTTCTTT
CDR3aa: CASSFWTGMATEAFF